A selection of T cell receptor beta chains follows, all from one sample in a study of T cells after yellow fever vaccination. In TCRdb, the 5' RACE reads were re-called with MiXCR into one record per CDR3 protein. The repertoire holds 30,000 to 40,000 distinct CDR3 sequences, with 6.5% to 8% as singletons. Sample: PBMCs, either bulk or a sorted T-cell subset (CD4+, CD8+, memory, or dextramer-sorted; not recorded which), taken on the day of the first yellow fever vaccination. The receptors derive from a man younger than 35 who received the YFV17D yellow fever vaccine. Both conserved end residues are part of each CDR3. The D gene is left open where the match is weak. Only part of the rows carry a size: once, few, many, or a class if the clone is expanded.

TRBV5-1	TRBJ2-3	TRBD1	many	TGCGCCAGCAGCTTGGTAACAGGGGGAGCAGATACGCAGTATTTT	CASSLVTGGADTQYF
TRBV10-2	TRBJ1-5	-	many	TGCGCCAGCAGTGAGTCGGGAAGGGAGGGTCAGCCCCAGCATTTT	CASSESGREGQPQHF
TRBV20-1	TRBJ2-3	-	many	TGCAGTGCTAGAGATCAGGTTCCTAGCACAGATACGCAGTATTTT	CSARDQVPSTDTQYF
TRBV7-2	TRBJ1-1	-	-	TGTGCCAGCAGCTTCACCAGTGCTAGGGCTGTTAAGGGAGACACTGAAGCTTTCTTT	CASSFTSARAVKGDTEAFF
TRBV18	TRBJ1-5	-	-	TGTGCCAGCTGGGGGGGGCTCAGCAATCAGCCCCAGCATTTT	CASWGGLSNQPQHF
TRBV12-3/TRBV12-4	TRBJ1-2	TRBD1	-	TGTGCCAGCAGTATGACAGGGTTCTATGGCTACACCTTC	CASSMTGFYGYTF
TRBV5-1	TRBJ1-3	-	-	TGCGCCAGCAGCGTGGACCCCGGGACCCCTGGAAACACCATATATTTT	CASSVDPGTPGNTIYF
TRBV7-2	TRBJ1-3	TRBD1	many	TGTGCCAGCAGCAATACAGGGGTTGCCTCTGGAAACACCATATATTTT	CASSNTGVASGNTIYF
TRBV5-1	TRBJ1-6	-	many	TGCGCCAGCAGCTTCGGGGATTCACCCCTCCACTTT	CASSFGDSPLHF
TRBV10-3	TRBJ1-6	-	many	TGTGCCATCAGTGAGGGACAGTATAATTCACCCCTCCACTTT	CAISEGQYNSPLHF
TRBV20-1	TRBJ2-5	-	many	TGCAGTGCTCTAGGTCAGGAGACCCAGTACTTC	CSALGQETQYF
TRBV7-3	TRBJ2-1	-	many	TGTGCCAGCAGCTCCCGGCAGGGCAGAATCAATGAGCAGTTCTTC	CASSSRQGRINEQFF
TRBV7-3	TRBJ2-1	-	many	TGTGCCAGCAGCCAGGTGGGCGTCAATGAGCAGTTCTTC	CASSQVGVNEQFF
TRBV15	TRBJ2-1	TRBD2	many	TGTGCCACCAGCCTGGGACTAGCAGATTACAATGAGCAGTTCTTC	CATSLGLADYNEQFF
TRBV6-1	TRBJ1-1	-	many	TGTGCCAGCAGTCTGACAGGAATTTTCACTGAAGCTTTCTTT	CASSLTGIFTEAFF
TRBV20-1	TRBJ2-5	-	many	TGCAGTGCAGACACGGAGGTGACCCAGTACTTC	CSADTEVTQYF
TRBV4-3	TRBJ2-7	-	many	TGCGCCAGCAGCCAAGAGGTACCAGGGCCGGCCTACGAGCAGTACTTC	CASSQEVPGPAYEQYF
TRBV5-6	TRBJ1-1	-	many	TGTGCCAGCAGCTCTCCAGTGGCGGGGAACACTGAAGCTTTCTTT	CASSSPVAGNTEAFF
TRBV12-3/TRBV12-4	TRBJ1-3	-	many	TGTGCCAGCAGCACAGGGCCGGGAAACACCATATATTTT	CASSTGPGNTIYF
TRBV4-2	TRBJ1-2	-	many	TGTGCCAGCAGCCAAGTTTCACCGACCAACTATGGCTACACCTTC	CASSQVSPTNYGYTF
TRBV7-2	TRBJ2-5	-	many	TGTGCCAGCAGCTTAGGAGAATCTAGCTCCGGGGAGACCCAGTACTTC	CASSLGESSSGETQYF
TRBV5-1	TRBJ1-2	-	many	TGCGCCAGCAGCTTGGAACAGAGAAACTATGGCTACACCTTC	CASSLEQRNYGYTF
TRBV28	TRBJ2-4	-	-	TGTGCCAGCAGCTCTGCAGGGGCCGAAGCCAAAAACATTCAGTACTTC	CASSSAGAEAKNIQYF
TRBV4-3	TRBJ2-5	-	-	TGCGCCAGCAGCCAAGGGGTAGGCAGGGAGCAAGAGACCCAGTACTTC	CASSQGVGREQETQYF
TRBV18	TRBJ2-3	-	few	TGTGCCACCACCCCCCTGGGCGGCAGCACAGATACGCAGTATTTT	CATTPLGGSTDTQYF
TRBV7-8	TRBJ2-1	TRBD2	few	TGTGCCAGCAGCTTAGCGCGCAGGGACTATCGTATGGCGGGCGCCTACAATGAGCAGTTCTTC	CASSLARRDYRMAGAYNEQFF
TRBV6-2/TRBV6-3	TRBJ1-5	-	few	TGTGCCAGCAGTTCGGGAGGTCAGCCCCAGCATTTT	CASSSGGQPQHF
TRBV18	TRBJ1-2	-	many	TGTGCCAGCTCACCGGCGGCTAACTATGGCTACACCTTC	CASSPAANYGYTF
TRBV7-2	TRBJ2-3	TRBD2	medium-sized	TGTGCCAGCAGCCCGGGGGGGCCCCTCACAGATACGCAGTATTTT	CASSPGGPLTDTQYF
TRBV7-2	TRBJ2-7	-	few	TGTGCCAGCAGCTTAGTCCCCCAAGGGGGGGGCGAGCAGTACTTC	CASSLVPQGGGEQYF
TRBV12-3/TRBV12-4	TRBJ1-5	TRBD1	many	TGTGCCAGCAGTGCACAGGGGAATCAGCCCCAGCATTTT	CASSAQGNQPQHF
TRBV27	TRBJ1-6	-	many	TGTGCCAGCGGTTGGGAGCAAAATTCACCCCTCCACTTT	CASGWEQNSPLHF
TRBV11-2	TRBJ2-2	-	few	TGTGCCAGCAGCTTACGGCCTCGTACCGGGGAGCTGTTTTTT	CASSLRPRTGELFF
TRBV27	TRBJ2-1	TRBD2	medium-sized	TGTGCCAGCAGTCTAAGCGGGGGCCCAGCCAATGAGCAGTTCTTC	CASSLSGGPANEQFF
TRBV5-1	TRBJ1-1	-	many	TGCGCCAGCAGCTTGGCCGAACAGGGTAACGCTGAAGCTTTCTTT	CASSLAEQGNAEAFF
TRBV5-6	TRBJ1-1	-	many	TGTGCCAGCAGCTTGGGGGGTCTCGGTGAAGCTTTCTTT	CASSLGGLGEAFF
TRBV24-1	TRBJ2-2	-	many	TGTGCCGCTGGGCGGACAGACACCGGGGAGCTGTTTTTT	CAAGRTDTGELFF
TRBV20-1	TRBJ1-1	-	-	TGCAGTGCACGACGGAACACTGAAGCTTTCTTT	CSARRNTEAFF
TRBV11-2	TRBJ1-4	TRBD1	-	TGTGCCAGCAGTAAACATGGACAGGGAGGGGAAAAACTGTTTTTT	CASSKHGQGGEKLFF
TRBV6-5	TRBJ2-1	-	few	TGTGCCAGCAGTTACTCGTTGAGGGACAATGAGCAGTTCTTC	CASSYSLRDNEQFF
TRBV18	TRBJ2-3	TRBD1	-	TGTGCCAGCTCACAGAGGGGGCAAAGCACAGATACGCAGTATTTT	CASSQRGQSTDTQYF
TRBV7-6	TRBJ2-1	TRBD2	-	TGTGCCAGCAGCTCGGGGAGCCCTAGCGGGGGCCGCAACAATGAGCAGTTCTTC	CASSSGSPSGGRNNEQFF
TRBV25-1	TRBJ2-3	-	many	TGTGCCAGCAGTGACGGGGGGCAGGTCACAGATACGCAGTATTTT	CASSDGGQVTDTQYF
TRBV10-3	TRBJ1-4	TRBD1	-	TGTGCCATCAGTGGGAAGGCCAGGGGGCTTGGTGAAAAACTGTTTTTT	CAISGKARGLGEKLFF
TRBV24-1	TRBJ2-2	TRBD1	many	TGTGCCACCGAGGGGGGTCCGGGACAGGGTTCCGGCACCGGGGAGCTGTTTTTT	CATEGGPGQGSGTGELFF
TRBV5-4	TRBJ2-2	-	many	TGTGCCAGCAGCTTCACAGGTGTTACCGGGGAGCTGTTTTTT	CASSFTGVTGELFF
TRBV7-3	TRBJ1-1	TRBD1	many	TGTGCCAGCAGCCCGGCCGGACAGGGAAGGTCAGGAGCTTTCTTT	CASSPAGQGRSGAFF
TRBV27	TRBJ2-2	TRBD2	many	TGTGCCAGCAGTTTAGCGGGGGGCTTGAACACCGGGGAGCTGTTTTTT	CASSLAGGLNTGELFF
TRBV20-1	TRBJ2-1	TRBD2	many	TGCAGTGCTGACGCTAGCGGGGGGGCGTCTGAGCAGTTCTTC	CSADASGGASEQFF
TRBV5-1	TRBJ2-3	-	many	TGCGCCAGCCGCCTAAGGGGCGCCGGCACAGATACGCAGTATTTT	CASRLRGAGTDTQYF